This TCR beta chain came from a study of PD-L1 blockade in urothelial cancer. About the study: Bladder-origin urothelial cancer in males covered about 90% of the roughly 30 patients. Study patients had been treated with 0 to 3 previous chemotherapy regimens. Samples came from 3 weeks, at the second dose, and 6 weeks into treatment.

The study's findings and limits: Durable-benefit patients had greater expansion of tumor-associated blood clones at 3 weeks.

As to this clone: Its antigen remains unidentified.

The CDR3 is 15 residues long. This sample's time point: peripheral blood 6 weeks after treatment start. The data were produced by immunoSEQ multiplex PCR, yet TCRdb's version contains in-frame clones alone and is incomplete. The table lists approximately 83,000 clones, 70% to 90% of them singletons. The source was PBMCs, collected around atezolizumab (anti-PD-L1) treatment. The chain is built from TRBV21-1 and TRBJ2-7; TRBD1 is taken as the D call from the table, unchecked against the DNA. TRBV21-1 is tagged as a pseudogene. This TCR came from a man aged 65 to 85 with urothelial cancer. This CDR3 is CASSWVQGRTYEQYF. CDR3 in DNA: TGTGCCAGCAGCTGGGTGCAGGGAAGAACGTACGAGCAGTACTTC.